The present TCR beta chain was sequenced within a study of CD8+ T cells in alopecia areata. Study overall: At a dose of 5 to 10 mg twice daily, oral tofacitinib was given to treated patients.

Germline-derived CDR1 and CDR2 are MNHEY and SVGAGI. The V segment lost 5 bases and the J segment 1 base; nucleotides outside the gene matches: 3. The CDR3 is 14 residues long. cDNA serving as the sequencing template came from extracted, reverse transcribed RNA. The data were produced by immunoSEQ multiplex PCR, yet TCRdb's version contains in-frame clones alone and is incomplete. The sample records about 280,000 clones, roughly 60% being singletons. The treatment is: oral pan-JAK inhibitor, 5-10 mg twice daily. The specimen comprised CD4+ T cells sorted from blood, sampled at week 24, from a patient treated with tofacitinib. V and J are TRBV6-5 and TRBJ1-1; 8 bases are shared with TRBD1. The TCR originated in a human donor with alopecia areata. The CDR3 loop is CASSRQGSNTEAFF. The CDR3 bases are TGTGCCAGCAGTCGACAGGGGTCGAACACTGAAGCTTTCTTT.